Listed here are 20 T cell receptor beta chains from one sample, sequenced in a study of shared clonotypes between healthy human individuals (dated by TCRdb to about 2020). The method behind the library was the immunoSEQ multiplex PCR assay. TCRdb carries this immuneACCESS record with in-frame sequences only. Its versions omit some clonotypes, under half of them owing to an unresolved V gene in the studies checked, with the rest unexplained. A total of approximately 2,000,000 clones appear in this sample, about 93% of them only once. The top ten hold over 1.5% of the sample. CD8 naive samples were obtained by positive selection for CCR7 among CD45RO-negative cells, yielding a CD45RA+CCR7+ population from which TemRA cells were excluded. The sample comprised naive CD8+ T cells from PBMCs. The meaning of the sample's cell subset or site label: CD45RA+CCR7+. The receptor set was obtained from a man younger than 35 in good health. Some clones in this sample may be carry-over from other donors' samples.

The CDR3 bases are TGCAGCGTTGCGAGGACAGGGGAATACACAGATACGCAGTATTTT. It translates to CSVARTGEYTDTQYF. The chain links TRBV29-1 to TRBJ2-3, with TRBD1 identical over 9 bases. V shed 4 bases and J 2 bases; nucleotides not matched to a gene: 7. CDR3 length: 15 residues. The germline V gene has CDR1 SQVTM and CDR2 ANQGSEA.

The rearrangement links TRBV27 to TRBJ2-2, with D unresolved. The germline gives CDR1 MNHEY, CDR2 SMNVEV (reference sequence). The CDR3 sequence is 16 residues long. Deletions cut 3 bases from V and 3 bases from J, with 14 bases between. The CDR3 DNA reads TGTGCCAGCAGTTTTGGTTGGAGCCGCGACACCGGGGAGCTGTTTTTT. Protein sequence: CASSFGWSRDTGELFF.

The V call is TRBV27, the J call TRBJ2-1, with TRBD2 matching 9 bases. J lost 10 bases, V lost 1 base, and 11 bases had no gene match. This CDR3 comprises 16 residues. Germline V gives CDR1 MNHEY, CDR2 SMNVEV (reference sequence). The CDR3 bases are TGTGCCAGCAGTTTATTGTCCCCTATAGCGGGAGACGAGCAGTTCTTC. The encoded protein is CASSLLSPIAGDEQFF.

The chain couples TRBV7-9 to TRBJ1-1; the D gene is possibly TRBD1 (5 bases). Germline CDR1 SEHNR, CDR2 FQNEAQ (reference sequence). The CDR3 extends over 16 amino acids. The V end lost 4 bases, the J end lost 3 bases, and 18 bases lay between the germline ends. CDR3 nucleotide sequence: TGTGCCAGCAGCTCTCCCGGGGCCCGGAAGGACACTGAAGCTTTCTTT. Translated: CASSSPGARKDTEAFF. Looking up the rest from reference TRBV7-9 and TRBJ1-1 gives the full variable domain: DTGVSQNPRHKITKRGQNVTFRCDPISEHNRLYWYRQTLGQGPEFLTYFQNEAQLEKSRLLSDRFSAERPKGSFSTLEIQRTEQGDSAMYLCASSSPGARKDTEAFFGQGTRLTVV.

This rearrangement joins TRBV11-2 to TRBJ1-1; weak D call: TRBD1 (6 bases). CDR3 length: 15 residues. Trimming stripped 1 base from V and 0 bases from J, with 9 bases between. Germline V lookup: CDR1 SGHAT, CDR2 FQNNGV. The CDR3 here is CASSLAGALNTEAFF. In nucleotides, the CDR3 is TGTGCCAGCAGCTTAGCAGGGGCCCTGAACACTGAAGCTTTCTTT.

The chain employs TRBV19 and TRBJ1-5; maybe TRBD1 (5 bases). CDR1 is LNHDA and CDR2 is SQIVND in the germline V gene (reference sequence). V lost 4 bases to trimming and J lost 0 bases, with 10 bases between them. This CDR3 spans 15 amino acids. CDR3: CASSTRDASNQPQHF. CDR3 in DNA: TGTGCCAGTAGTACCCGGGACGCTAGCAATCAGCCCCAGCATTTT.

The rearrangement joins TRBV6-5 to TRBJ2-1; 13 bases match TRBD2. Germline assignment: CDR1 MNHEY and CDR2 SVGAGI. This CDR3 has 16 amino acids. The V gene end was trimmed by 4 bases and the J gene end by 6 bases; junction bases not matched to a gene: 6. CDR3 protein: CASSSAGLAGVNEQFF. The CDR3 bases are TGTGCCAGCAGTTCGGCAGGACTAGCGGGAGTCAATGAGCAGTTCTTC.

V and J are TRBV6-6 and TRBJ2-7; D call uncertain. Trimming stripped 6 bases from V and 2 bases from J, with 8 bases between. Looked up from germline, CDR1 is MNHNY and CDR2 is SVGAGI (reference sequence). This CDR3 contains 12 residues. The CDR3 DNA is TGTGCCAGCAGGGGGTCAACCTACGAGCAGTACTTC. Its translation: CASRGSTYEQYF.

This rearrangement joins TRBV27 to TRBJ2-7; D might be TRBD2 (7 bases). Germline lookup yields CDR1 MNHEY and CDR2 SMNVEV (reference sequence). This CDR3 has 16 amino acids. V shed 5 bases and J shed 3 bases, with 20 bases lying between them. The CDR3 DNA follows: TGTGCCAGCAGTCCCTTTCCTCGGGAGGACAGCTACGAGCAGTACTTC. Translated, it gives CASSPFPREDSYEQYF.

This clone appeared once. The V and J genes are TRBV15 and TRBJ2-2, with D unresolved. V gave up 5 bases and J gave up 5 bases, with 6 bases separating them. The germline gives CDR1 LNHNV, CDR2 YYDKDF (reference sequence). This CDR3 is built from 12 residues. In nucleotides, the CDR3 is TGTGCCACCAGCGCCAGGACCGGGGAGCTGTTTTTT. It translates to CATSARTGELFF.

The rearrangement uses TRBV29-1 and TRBJ2-7; no firm D call. CDR1 is SQVTM and CDR2 is ANQGSEA in the germline V gene. The CDR3 totals 15 residues. The V end lost 6 bases, the J end lost 7 bases, and 25 bases lay between the germline ends. For the CDR3, the DNA is TGCAGCGTAGAATATAGGGCCCCAATGGGATATGAGCAGTACTTC. Encoded protein: CSVEYRAPMGYEQYF.

The chain recombines TRBV27 with TRBJ1-1; D is possibly TRBD1 (5 bases). Germline assignment: CDR1 MNHEY and CDR2 SMNVEV (reference sequence). Trimming left V 1 base short and J 7 bases short, with 16 bases between. The CDR3 consists of 15 residues. The CDR3 DNA reads as TGTGCCAGCAGTTTATTATTTGCGGGGGTTGATGAAGCTTTCTTT. This encodes CASSLLFAGVDEAFF.

The rearrangement links TRBV27 to TRBJ1-1; D is ambiguous. V dropped 5 bases and J dropped 4 bases, with 11 bases sitting between them. There are 13 residues in the CDR3. Germline CDR1 reads MNHEY; CDR2 reads SMNVEV (reference sequence). CDR3 nucleotides: TGTGCCAGCAGTCTTAGAAAGGGCACTGAAGCTTTCTTT. Translating gives CASSLRKGTEAFF.

This rearrangement joins TRBV27 to TRBJ1-5, with TRBD1 as a possible D gene (5 bases). V was clipped by 2 bases and J by 4 bases, with 21 bases between them. CDR3 length: 18 amino acids. CDR1 MNHEY and CDR2 SMNVEV come from the germline V gene (reference sequence). CDR3 loop: CASSLLSVAGTANQPQHF. CDR3 bases: TGTGCCAGCAGTTTACTCAGCGTAGCCGGGACCGCAAATCAGCCCCAGCATTTT.

DNA of the CDR3: TGCGCCAGCGCATCAGGGAGCTATGGCTACACCTTC. Its translation is CASASGSYGYTF. The V gene is TRBV5-1, the J gene TRBJ1-2; tentatively, D is TRBD1 (5 bases). The CDR3 is made up of 12 amino acids. Looked up from germline, CDR1 is SGHRS and CDR2 is YFSETQ. V was cut by 7 bases and J by 4 bases, with 11 bases left in between.

This clone was found a few times. The same CDR3 also results from other DNA sequences found in this sample. The chain carries TRBV27 and TRBJ2-7, with D tentatively TRBD2 (7 bases). The CDR3 covers 14 residues. V lost 5 bases and J 1 base, leaving 12 bases between the germline ends. Germline V CDR1 and CDR2: MNHEY, SMNVEV (reference sequence). This chain's CDR3 is CASSPRGGSYEQYF. The CDR3, as DNA: TGTGCCAGCAGTCCGAGGGGGGGGTCCTACGAGCAGTACTTC.

V is TRBV5-6 and J is TRBJ2-7; D is perhaps TRBD1 (6 bases). In germline, CDR1 is SGHDT, CDR2 YYEEEE. Deletions cut 0 bases from V and 0 bases from J, with 13 bases between. The CDR3 loop spans 16 amino acids. In DNA, the CDR3 is TGTGCCAGCAGCTTGGAGACAGGCCCTCCCTCCTACGAGCAGTACTTC. It is translated as CASSLETGPPSYEQYF.

V is TRBV6-1 and J is TRBJ2-7; tentatively, D is TRBD1 (5 bases). The V gene's germline CDR1 is MNHNS and CDR2 SASEGT. The CDR3 extends over 12 amino acids. V shed 5 bases and J shed 2 bases, with 7 bases lying between them. The DNA of the CDR3 is TGTGCCAGCAGTTGGACACCCTACGAGCAGTACTTC. This sequence encodes CASSWTPYEQYF.

The chain recombines TRBV5-1 with TRBJ1-1; 7 bases fit TRBD1. Trimming cost V 5 bases and J 5 bases; bases outside gene matches: 12. The V gene's germline CDR1 is SGHRS and CDR2 YFSETQ. There are 15 residues in the CDR3. CDR3 loop: CASRRTGRDVTEAFF. The CDR3 bases are TGCGCCAGCAGAAGGACAGGCCGGGACGTTACTGAAGCTTTCTTT.

In regard to this clone: The sample has other DNA sequences that encode this CDR3 too. The J gene is TRBJ2-7, the V gene TRBV25-1, with 11 bases lining up with TRBD1. V trimming: 4 bases; J trimming: 3 bases; junction bases outside the gene matches: 2. Germline V gene lookup returns CDR1 MGHDK and CDR2 SYGVNS. This CDR3 has 14 residues. Here the CDR3 reads CASSAGTGGYEQYF. CDR3 sequence (DNA): TGTGCCAGCAGTGCCGGGACAGGGGGCTACGAGCAGTACTTC.